This T cell receptor (beta chain) derives from a study of T cell responses to AZD1222 COVID-19 vaccine. This clone was observed a single time. V lost 4 bases and J 5 bases, leaving 20 bases between the germline ends. Germline V gene sequence: CDR1 SGHDT, CDR2 YYEEEE. The CDR3 length is 16 residues. This table comes from immunoSEQ multiplex PCR, and its TCRdb copy is limited to in-frame clones, with some not included. The sample holds about 150,000 clones; roughly nine tenths are singletons and the top ten take roughly 3.3%. The receptor was derived from an adult who received the AZD1222 COVID-19 vaccine. Here the sequenced sample was peripheral blood, taken 28 days after the second AZD1222 dose. The V and J genes are TRBV5-6 and TRBJ2-3; the D call may be TRBD1 or TRBD2 (5 bases each). In nucleotides, the CDR3 is TGTGCCAGCAGCGTACTCAGGGTGGCGGGCAGAGATACGCAGTATTTT. Protein product: CASSVLRVAGRDTQYF. Supplemented by reference TRBV5-6 and TRBJ2-3, the full variable domain reads DAGVTQSPTHLIKTRGQQVTLRCSPKSGHDTVSWYQQALGQGPQFIFQYYEEEERQRGNFPDRFSGHQFPNYSSELNVNALLLGDSALYLCASSVLRVAGRDTQYFGPGTRLTVL.